Below, 2 T cell receptor beta chains from the same sample are listed, as sequenced in a study of T cell responses to AZD1222 COVID-19 vaccine (dated by TCRdb to the early 2020s). Libraries were built with the immunoSEQ multiplex PCR assay. TCRdb carries this immuneACCESS record with in-frame sequences only. Its versions omit some clonotypes, under half of them owing to an unresolved V gene in the studies checked, with the rest unexplained. In all, the sample holds around 100,000 clones, and roughly 91% of those were seen once. The ten largest clones represent approximately 1.7% of the sample. The time point label here, explained by the study, means: baseline before first vaccination. This specimen consisted of peripheral blood, obtained on day 0 of AZD1222 vaccination. The source is an adult in good health.

The chain couples TRBV2 to TRBJ2-7; D unresolved. V lost 4 bases to trimming and J lost 6 bases, with 4 bases between them. The CDR3 totals 10 residues. Per germline, CDR1 SNHLY and CDR2 FYNNEI. CDR3 sequence: CASSGLEQYF. CDR3 nucleotide sequence: TGTGCCAGCAGTGGGCTCGAGCAGTACTTC.

The rearrangement links TRBV7-2 to TRBJ2-3; 14 bases match TRBD2. The CDR3 sequence is 16 residues long. With V trimmed by 5 bases and J by 8 bases, 9 bases remained unmatched. Germline assignment: CDR1 SGHTA and CDR2 FQGNSA. The CDR3 sequence is CASSVTGTSGGGTQYF. As DNA, the CDR3 is TGTGCCAGCAGCGTAACCGGGACTAGCGGGGGAGGTACGCAGTATTTT.